The next 15 T cell receptor beta chains were all read from a single sample in a study of blood T cells in healthy people across ages. For the second PCR, which ran for about 6 to 12 cycles, a sample-barcoded 5' primer and a J-beta primer mix were used. Each CDR3 protein gets one entry after TCRdb re-called the 5' RACE reads with MiXCR. The sample includes hundreds of thousands of distinct CDR3 sequences, about 49% seen only once; the top ten take under 65%. Sequenced sample: blood. These receptors all come from a man between 60 and 70 years old in good health.

V gene TRBV29-1 combines with J gene TRBJ1-4; 9 bases are shared with TRBD1. Trimming at V came to 6 bases and at J to 6 bases, leaving 5 bases not matched to a gene. CDR1 SQVTM and CDR2 ANQGSEA come from the germline V gene. CDR3 length equals 13 residues. DNA for the CDR3: TGCAGCGTCCGGACAGGGGAACATGAAAAACTGTTTTTT. This encodes CSVRTGEHEKLFF.

This clonotype was counted a few times. The V call is TRBV20-1, the J call TRBJ2-5, with TRBD1 matching over 8 bases. The ends lost 6 bases at V and 11 bases at J; junction bases unmatched: 14. Germline V gene sequence: CDR1 DFQATT, CDR2 SNEGSKA (reference sequence). The CDR3 runs 13 residues. The CDR3 here is CSAPTGDRNEQYF. CDR3 bases: TGCAGTGCCCCGACAGGGGATCGCAATGAGCAGTACTTC.

This clonotype was seen a few times. The chain employs TRBV29-1 and TRBJ2-5, with D uncertain. Germline CDR1 SQVTM, CDR2 ANQGSEA. The CDR3 sequence is 14 residues long. Trimming removed 2 bases from V and 4 bases from J, with 14 bases in between. The CDR3: CSVEIPRLVETQYF. Written as DNA, the CDR3 is TGCAGCGTTGAAATCCCCCGACTCGTAGAGACCCAGTACTTC. The whole variable domain, filled in from reference TRBV29-1 and TRBJ2-5, reads SAVISQKPSRDICQRGTSLTIQCQVDSQVTMMFWYRQQPGQSLTLIATANQGSEATYESGFVIDKFPISRPNLTFSTLTVSNMSPEDSSIYLCSVEIPRLVETQYFGPGTRLLVL.

The rearrangement uses TRBV7-2 and TRBJ1-2; weak D call: TRBD1 (6 bases). The length of the CDR3 is 14 residues. Trimming removed 2 bases at V and 8 bases at J, with 15 bases between. Germline-derived CDR1 and CDR2 are SGHTA and FQGNSA. CDR3 sequence: CASSLLGGGRGYTF. DNA for the CDR3: TGTGCCAGCAGCTTACTGGGGGGCGGGCGCGGCTACACCTTC.

As to this clonotype: With a much larger clone just one base away, this may be a read error. V gene TRBV5-1 combines with J gene TRBJ1-6; the D gene is possibly TRBD1 (5 bases). CDR3 size: 14 residues. Germline values: CDR1 SGHRS, CDR2 YFSETQ. In DNA, the CDR3 is TGCGCCAGCGGCTTAGACAGAGCCAATTCACCCCTCCACTTT. Its translation is CASGLDRANSPLHF. The variable domain in full, completed from reference TRBV5-1 and TRBJ1-6, reads KAGVTQTPRYLIKTRGQQVTLSCSPISGHRSVSWYQQTPGQGLQFLFEYFSETQRNKGNFPGRFSGRQFSNSRSEMNVSTLELGDSALYLCASGLDRANSPLHFGNGTRLTVT.

The V and J genes are TRBV5-1 and TRBJ1-2; D unresolved. Germline V lookup: CDR1 SGHRS, CDR2 YFSETQ. V was cut by 1 base and J by 5 bases, with 18 bases left in between. There are 16 residues in the CDR3. CDR3 sequence: CASSLTSASRLYGYTF. In DNA, the CDR3 is TGCGCCAGCAGCTTGACCTCAGCGTCCAGACTTTATGGCTACACCTTC.

J is TRBJ2-2 and V is TRBV10-3; 10 bases line up with TRBD1. The CDR3 sequence is 13 residues long. The ends lost 10 bases at V and 3 bases at J; junction bases unmatched: 2. Germline values: CDR1 ENHRY, CDR2 SYGVKD. CDR3 amino acids: CATGTGDTGELFF. DNA for the CDR3: TGTGCCACCGGGACAGGGGACACCGGGGAGCTGTTTTTT.

The chain couples TRBV2 to TRBJ2-3, with TRBD2 matching 9 bases. J lost 6 bases, V lost 3 bases, and 7 bases had no gene match. This CDR3 has 15 amino acids. From germline, CDR1 is SNHLY and CDR2 FYNNEI. CDR3 in amino acids: CASSDGGRAGDTQYF. The CDR3 DNA sequence: TGTGCCAGCAGTGACGGCGGGAGGGCCGGGGATACGCAGTATTTT.

The CDR3 bases are TGTGCCAGCAGTTACCTTAGCTCCTACAATGAGCAGTTCTTC. Its protein is CASSYLSSYNEQFF. The chain joins TRBV6-2 or TRBV6-3 to TRBJ2-1; D is unclear. CDR1 and CDR2 (germline): MNHEY, SVGEGT. This CDR3 has 14 residues. V lost 2 bases, J lost 0 bases, and 5 bases lay in between.

The V gene is TRBV7-2, the J gene TRBJ2-1, with D perhaps matching TRBD1 (6 bases). CDR3 length: 15 residues. The germline CDR1 and CDR2 sequences are SGHTA and FQGNSA. The V end lost 5 bases, the J end lost 4 bases, and 15 bases lay between the germline ends. The CDR3 DNA reads as TGTGCCAGCAGCCAGGAGGTGGGACAATACAATGAGCAGTTCTTC. Translation: CASSQEVGQYNEQFF.

The CDR3 nucleotides are TGTGCCAGCAGCGTAGCCGGTGATCTCAGGAGCTCCTACGAGCAGTACTTC. It encodes CASSVAGDLRSSYEQYF. The V call is TRBV9, the J call TRBJ2-7; D gene ambiguous. The CDR3 covers 17 residues. The germline gives CDR1 SGDLS, CDR2 YYNGEE. Trimming shortened V by 0 bases and J by 0 bases, and 16 bases separated the two germline ends.

This clonotype was seen a handful of times. This chain links TRBV4-3 with TRBJ2-3, with D unresolved. This CDR3 region has 14 residues. The V end lost 0 bases, the J end lost 5 bases, and 9 bases lay between the germline ends. Germline lookup yields CDR1 LGHNA and CDR2 YSLEER. Here the CDR3 DNA reads TGCGCCAGCAGCCAAGATAATCTCAGAGATACGCAGTATTTT. It translates to CASSQDNLRDTQYF.

Here the CDR3 reads CASSSGIGFSYGYTF. The CDR3 nucleotides read TGCGCCAGCAGCTCCGGGATTGGGTTTTCCTATGGCTACACCTTC. The chain carries TRBV5-1 and TRBJ1-2; D not certain. Trimming removed 3 bases from V and 4 bases from J, with 16 bases in between. CDR1 SGHRS and CDR2 YFSETQ come from the germline V gene. CDR3 length: 15 amino acids.

The chain has TRBV4-1 and TRBJ2-1, with a weak D call TRBD1 (5 bases). The ends were cut back, 0 bases at V and 2 bases at J, with 11 bases in the middle. Looked up from germline, CDR1 is MGHRA and CDR2 is YSYEKL. This CDR3 region has 16 residues. CDR3 in amino acids: CASSQEGRATYNEQFF. In DNA form, the CDR3 reads TGCGCCAGCAGCCAAGAGGGCAGGGCCACCTACAATGAGCAGTTCTTC.

The V call is TRBV28, the J call TRBJ1-2; 9 bases match TRBD1. This CDR3 region has 14 residues. Germline V gene data show CDR1 as MDHEN and CDR2 as SYDVKM. J lost 10 bases, V lost 7 bases, and 13 bases had no gene match. This chain's CDR3 is CASTLRDREKDYTF. The CDR3 nucleotides read TGTGCCAGCACCTTACGGGACAGGGAGAAAGACTACACCTTC.